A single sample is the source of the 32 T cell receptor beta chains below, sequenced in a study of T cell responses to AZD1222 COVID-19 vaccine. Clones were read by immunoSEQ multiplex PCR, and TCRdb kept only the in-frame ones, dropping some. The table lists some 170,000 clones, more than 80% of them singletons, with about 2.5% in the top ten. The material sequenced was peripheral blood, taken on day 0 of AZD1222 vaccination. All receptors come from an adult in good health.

CDR3 nucleotide sequence: TGTGCCAGCAGACGACAGGGGACTGACTATGGCTACACCTTC. It encodes CASRRQGTDYGYTF. The rearrangement uses TRBV7-9 and TRBJ1-2; TRBD1 agrees at 8 bases. This CDR3 spans 14 amino acids. V lost 6 bases to trimming and J lost 3 bases; unmatched junction nucleotides: 6. From germline, CDR1 is SEHNR and CDR2 FQNEAQ (reference sequence).

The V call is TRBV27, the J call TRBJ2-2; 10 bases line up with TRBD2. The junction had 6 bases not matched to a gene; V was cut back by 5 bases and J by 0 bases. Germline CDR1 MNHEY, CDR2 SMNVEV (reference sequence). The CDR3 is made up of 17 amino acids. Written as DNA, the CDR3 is TGTGCCAGCAGTCCACCTAGCGGGAGAGCGAACACCGGGGAGCTGTTTTTT. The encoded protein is CASSPPSGRANTGELFF.

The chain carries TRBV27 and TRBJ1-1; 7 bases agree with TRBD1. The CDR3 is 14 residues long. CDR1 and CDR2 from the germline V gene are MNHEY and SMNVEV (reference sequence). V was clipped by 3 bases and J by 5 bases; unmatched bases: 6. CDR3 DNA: TGTGCCAGCAGTTTTAAGGGGGCGCTTACTGAAGCTTTCTTT. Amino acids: CASSFKGALTEAFF.

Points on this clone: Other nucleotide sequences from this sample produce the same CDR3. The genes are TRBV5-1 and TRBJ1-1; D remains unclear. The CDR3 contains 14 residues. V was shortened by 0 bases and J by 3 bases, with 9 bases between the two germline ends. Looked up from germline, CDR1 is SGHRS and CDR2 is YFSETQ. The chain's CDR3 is CASSLGNGDTEAFF. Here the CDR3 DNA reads TGCGCCAGCAGCTTGGGGAACGGAGACACTGAAGCTTTCTTT.

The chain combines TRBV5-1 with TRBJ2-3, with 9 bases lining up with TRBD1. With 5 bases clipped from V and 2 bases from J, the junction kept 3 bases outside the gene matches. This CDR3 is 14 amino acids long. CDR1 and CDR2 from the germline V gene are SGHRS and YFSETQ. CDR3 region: CASRGTGNTDTQYF. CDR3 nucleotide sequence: TGCGCCAGCAGGGGGACAGGGAACACAGATACGCAGTATTTT.

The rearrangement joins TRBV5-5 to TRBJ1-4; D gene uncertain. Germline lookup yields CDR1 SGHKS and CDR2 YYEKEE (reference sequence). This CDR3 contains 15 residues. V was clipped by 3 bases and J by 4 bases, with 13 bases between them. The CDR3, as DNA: TGTGCCAGCAGCTCGAGGGCGGCGAATAATGAAAAACTGTTTTTT. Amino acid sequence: CASSSRAANNEKLFF.

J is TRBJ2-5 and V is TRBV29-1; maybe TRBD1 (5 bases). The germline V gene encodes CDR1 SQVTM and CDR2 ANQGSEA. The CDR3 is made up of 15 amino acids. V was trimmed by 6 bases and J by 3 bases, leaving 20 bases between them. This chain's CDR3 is CSVKTQGRIEETQYF. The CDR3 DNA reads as TGCAGCGTCAAAACCCAGGGTAGGATCGAAGAGACCCAGTACTTC.

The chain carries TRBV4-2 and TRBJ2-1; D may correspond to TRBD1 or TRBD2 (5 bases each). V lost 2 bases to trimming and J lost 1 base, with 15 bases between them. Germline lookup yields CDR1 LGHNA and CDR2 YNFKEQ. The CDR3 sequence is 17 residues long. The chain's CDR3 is CASSQPSGATSYNEQFF. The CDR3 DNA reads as TGTGCCAGCAGCCAACCTTCCGGGGCTACATCCTACAATGAGCAGTTCTTC.

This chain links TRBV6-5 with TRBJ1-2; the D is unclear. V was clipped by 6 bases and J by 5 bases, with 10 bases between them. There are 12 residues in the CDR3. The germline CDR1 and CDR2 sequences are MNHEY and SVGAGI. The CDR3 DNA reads TGTGCCAGCAGCCAGATTGGGTATGGCTACACCTTC. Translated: CASSQIGYGYTF.

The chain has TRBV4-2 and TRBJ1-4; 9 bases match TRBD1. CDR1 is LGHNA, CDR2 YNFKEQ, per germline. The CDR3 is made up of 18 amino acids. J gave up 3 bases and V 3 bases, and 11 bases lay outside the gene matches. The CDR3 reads CASSHGGGTGIPNEKLFF. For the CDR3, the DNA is TGTGCCAGCAGCCACGGAGGGGGGACAGGGATACCTAATGAAAAACTGTTTTTT.

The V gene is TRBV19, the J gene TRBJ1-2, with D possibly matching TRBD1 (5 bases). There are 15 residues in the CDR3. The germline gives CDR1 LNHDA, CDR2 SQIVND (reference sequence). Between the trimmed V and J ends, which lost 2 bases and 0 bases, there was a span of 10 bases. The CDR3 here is CASSILDSPNYGYTF. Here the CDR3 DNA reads TGTGCCAGTAGTATATTAGACAGCCCTAACTATGGCTACACCTTC.

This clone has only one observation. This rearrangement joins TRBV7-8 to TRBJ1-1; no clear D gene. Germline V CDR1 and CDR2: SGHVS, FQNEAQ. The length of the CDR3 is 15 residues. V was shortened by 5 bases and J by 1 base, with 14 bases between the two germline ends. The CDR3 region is CASSPWGYQNTEAFF. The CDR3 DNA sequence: TGTGCCAGCAGCCCGTGGGGTTACCAGAACACTGAAGCTTTCTTT.

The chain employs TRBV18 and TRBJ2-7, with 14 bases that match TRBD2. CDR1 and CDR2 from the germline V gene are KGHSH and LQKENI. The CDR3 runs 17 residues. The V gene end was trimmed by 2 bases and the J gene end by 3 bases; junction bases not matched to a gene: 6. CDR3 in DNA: TGTGCCAGCTCACCAGGACTAGCGGGAGGCCCCGACTACGAGCAGTACTTC. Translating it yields CASSPGLAGGPDYEQYF.

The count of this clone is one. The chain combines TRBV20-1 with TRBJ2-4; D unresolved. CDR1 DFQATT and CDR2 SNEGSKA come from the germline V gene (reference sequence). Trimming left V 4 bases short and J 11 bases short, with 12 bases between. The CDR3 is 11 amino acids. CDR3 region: CSANDGQLQYF. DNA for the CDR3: TGCAGTGCTAACGACGGCCAGCTTCAGTACTTC.

CDR3: CASSPTGVGETQYF. Written as DNA, the CDR3 is TGTGCCAGCAGCCCTACGGGGGTGGGAGAGACCCAGTACTTC. The chain couples TRBV14 to TRBJ2-5; possible D gene TRBD2, 6 bases. The CDR3 extends over 14 amino acids. Trimming shortened V by 4 bases and J by 4 bases, and 13 bases separated the two germline ends. Germline V CDR1 and CDR2: SGHDN, FVKESK.

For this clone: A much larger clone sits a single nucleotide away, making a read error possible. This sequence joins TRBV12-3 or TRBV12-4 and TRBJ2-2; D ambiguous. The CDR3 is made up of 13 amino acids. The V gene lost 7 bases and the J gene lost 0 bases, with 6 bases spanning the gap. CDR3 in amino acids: CASTDSNTGELFF. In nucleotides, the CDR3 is TGTGCCAGCACTGACTCGAACACCGGGGAGCTGTTTTTT.

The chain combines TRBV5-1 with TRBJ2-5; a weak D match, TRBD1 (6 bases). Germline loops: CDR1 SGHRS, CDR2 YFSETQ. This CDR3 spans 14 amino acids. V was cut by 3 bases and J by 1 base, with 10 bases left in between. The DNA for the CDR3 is TGCGCCAGCAGCTCAGGACAGCCCCAAGAGACCCAGTACTTC. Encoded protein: CASSSGQPQETQYF.

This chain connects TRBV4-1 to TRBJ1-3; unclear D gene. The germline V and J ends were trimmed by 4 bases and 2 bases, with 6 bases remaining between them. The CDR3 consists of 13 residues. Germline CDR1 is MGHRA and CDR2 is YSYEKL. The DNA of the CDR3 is TGCGCCAGCAGCCCCGGGCCTGGAAACACCATATATTTT. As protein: CASSPGPGNTIYF.

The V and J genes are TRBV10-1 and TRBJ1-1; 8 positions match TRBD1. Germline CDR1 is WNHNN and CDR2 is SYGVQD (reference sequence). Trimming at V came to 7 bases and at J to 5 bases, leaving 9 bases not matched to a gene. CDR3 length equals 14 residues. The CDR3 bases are TGCGCCAGCAAAGAATCCACAGGGGGAACTGAAGCTTTCTTT. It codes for CASKESTGGTEAFF.

The CDR3: CASSSRGEVEGYTF. The CDR3 DNA reads TGCGCCAGCAGCTCCCGGGGGGAGGTCGAGGGCTACACCTTC. V gene TRBV5-1 combines with J gene TRBJ1-2; a weak D match, TRBD1 (5 bases). CDR3 size: 14 residues. Germline V gives CDR1 SGHRS, CDR2 YFSETQ. Trimming removed 3 bases from V and 8 bases from J, with 17 bases in between.

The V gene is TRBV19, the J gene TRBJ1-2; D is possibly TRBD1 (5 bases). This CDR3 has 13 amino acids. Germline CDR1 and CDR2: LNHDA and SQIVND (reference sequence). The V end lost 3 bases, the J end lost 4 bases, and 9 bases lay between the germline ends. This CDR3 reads CASSMEQGYGYTF. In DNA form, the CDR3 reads TGTGCCAGTAGTATGGAGCAGGGCTATGGCTACACCTTC.

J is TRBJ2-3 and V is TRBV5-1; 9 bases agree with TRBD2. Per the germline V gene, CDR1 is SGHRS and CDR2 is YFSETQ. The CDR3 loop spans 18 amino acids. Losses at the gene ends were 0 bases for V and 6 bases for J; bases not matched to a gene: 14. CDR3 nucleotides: TGCGCCAGCAGCTTGGGTAGTAGTGCGGGAGGGCCGCTGGATACGCAGTATTTT. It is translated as CASSLGSSAGGPLDTQYF.

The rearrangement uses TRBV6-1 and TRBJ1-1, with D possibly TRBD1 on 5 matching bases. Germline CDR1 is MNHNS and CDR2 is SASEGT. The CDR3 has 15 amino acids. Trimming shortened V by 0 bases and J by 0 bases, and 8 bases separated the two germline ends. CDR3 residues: CASSEAGTVNTEAFF. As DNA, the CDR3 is TGTGCCAGCAGTGAAGCGGGGACGGTGAACACTGAAGCTTTCTTT.

CDR3 coding DNA: TGTGCCAGCTCACCTGGACTAGCGGCCTACAATGAGCAGTTCTTC. It yields the protein CASSPGLAAYNEQFF. The chain links TRBV18 to TRBJ2-1; TRBD2 aligns across 10 bases. The germline V gene has CDR1 KGHSH and CDR2 LQKENI. This CDR3 has 15 residues. Trimming at V came to 3 bases and at J to 2 bases, leaving 1 base not matched to a gene.

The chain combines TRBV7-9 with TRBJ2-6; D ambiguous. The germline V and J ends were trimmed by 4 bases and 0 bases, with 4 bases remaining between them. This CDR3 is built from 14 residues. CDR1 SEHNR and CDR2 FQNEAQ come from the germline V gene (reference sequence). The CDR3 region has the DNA TGTGCCAGCAGCTACGGCTCTGGGGCCAACGTCCTGACTTTC. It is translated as CASSYGSGANVLTF.

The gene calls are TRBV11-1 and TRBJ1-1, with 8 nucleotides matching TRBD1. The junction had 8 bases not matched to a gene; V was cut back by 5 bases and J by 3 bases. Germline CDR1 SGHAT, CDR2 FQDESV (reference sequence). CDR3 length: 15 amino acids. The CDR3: CASSRTGSTDTEAFF. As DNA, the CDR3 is TGTGCCAGCAGCCGGACAGGGAGTACGGACACTGAAGCTTTCTTT.

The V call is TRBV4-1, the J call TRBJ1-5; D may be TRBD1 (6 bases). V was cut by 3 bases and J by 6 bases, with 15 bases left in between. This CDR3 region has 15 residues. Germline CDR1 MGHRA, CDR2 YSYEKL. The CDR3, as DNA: TGCGCCAGCAGCCAGTCGGAGCAGGGGAGTCAGCCCCAGCATTTT. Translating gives CASSQSEQGSQPQHF.

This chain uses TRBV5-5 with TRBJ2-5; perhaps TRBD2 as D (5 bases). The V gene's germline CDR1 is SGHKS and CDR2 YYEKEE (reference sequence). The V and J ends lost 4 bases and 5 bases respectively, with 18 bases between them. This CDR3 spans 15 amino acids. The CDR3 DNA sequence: TGTGCCAGCAGCCACCGCACGGACTCGAAGGAGACCCAGTACTTC. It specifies CASSHRTDSKETQYF.

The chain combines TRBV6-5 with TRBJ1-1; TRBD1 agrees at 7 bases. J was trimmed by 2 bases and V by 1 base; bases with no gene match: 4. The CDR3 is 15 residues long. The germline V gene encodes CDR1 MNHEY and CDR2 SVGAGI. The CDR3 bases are TGTGCCAGCAGTTACTTCGGGACAGCAAACACTGAAGCTTTCTTT. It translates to CASSYFGTANTEAFF.

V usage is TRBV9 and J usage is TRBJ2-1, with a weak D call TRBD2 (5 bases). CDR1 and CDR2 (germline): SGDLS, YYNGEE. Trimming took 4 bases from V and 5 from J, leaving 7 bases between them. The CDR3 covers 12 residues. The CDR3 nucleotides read TGTGCCAGCAGCCCGACTAACAATGAGCAGTTCTTC. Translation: CASSPTNNEQFF.

This chain's CDR3 is CASSYGQLNTEAFF. For the CDR3, the DNA is TGTGCCAGCAGCTACGGACAGCTGAACACTGAAGCTTTCTTT. The chain employs TRBV2 and TRBJ1-1, with TRBD1 as a possible D gene (6 bases). The germline CDR1 and CDR2 sequences are SNHLY and FYNNEI. The V gene lost 6 bases and the J gene lost 0 bases, with 11 bases spanning the gap. CDR3 length equals 14 residues.

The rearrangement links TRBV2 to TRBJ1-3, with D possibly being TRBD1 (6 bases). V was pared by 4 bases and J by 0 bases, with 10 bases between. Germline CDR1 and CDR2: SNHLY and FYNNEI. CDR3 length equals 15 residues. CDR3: CASSAQGSSGNTIYF. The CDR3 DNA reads TGTGCCAGCAGTGCCCAGGGGTCCTCTGGAAACACCATATATTTT.